Sequencing of this T cell receptor (beta chain) was carried out in a study of blood T cell repertoires in COVID-19. The protocol was immunoSEQ multiplex PCR, while the TCRdb copy is restricted to in-frame clones and leaves out a portion. The sample lists approximately 300,000 clones, just under 85% occurring once. Germline assignment: CDR1 MNHEY and CDR2 SMNVEV (reference sequence). Trimming stripped 6 bases from V and 4 bases from J, with 22 bases between. This CDR3 comprises 16 residues. The sequence was collected from a woman aged 45-59 years with active or convalescent COVID-19. The V and J genes are TRBV27 and TRBJ2-7, with D unresolved. The sample was peripheral blood. The CDR3 here is CASSLIGTASYYEQYF. In DNA, the CDR3 is TGTGCCAGCAGCCTGATTGGTACCGCCTCCTATTACGAGCAGTACTTC.